The clone carrying this TCR beta chain is a singleton in its sample. The antigen is unknown. These data come from a study of cytomegalovirus exposure and HLA in healthy donors. This donor lacks a recorded CMV serostatus. 13 Jbeta primers and 60 Vbeta primers were used for the PCR. TCRdb's table, derived via immunoSEQ multiplex PCR, lists solely in-frame clones and lacks some. Of some 150,000 clones in the sample, roughly 83% were seen once. Whole-study results and caveats: The authors assumed roughly uniform sequencing depth across donors for presence/absence analyses. A later analysis linked a missense variant in DCLRE1C to the trimming of TCR beta V and J genes. Later, an analysis showed that TCR beta chains associated with HLA were more clonally expanded than others that were equally common.

The trim removed 3 bases at V and 9 bases at J, leaving 2 bases unmatched. The CDR3 totals 13 residues. The germline V gene encodes CDR1 KGHSH and CDR2 LQKENI. Material: PBMCs. V is TRBV18 and J is TRBJ2-1; 10 bases agree with TRBD2. This TCR was sampled from a human donor in good health. DNA for the CDR3: TGTGCCAGCTCACCTAGCGGGGGGTTTGAGCAGTTCTTC. Its protein is CASSPSGGFEQFF.